This record concerns one T cell receptor beta chain sequence. Repertoires were generated with immunoSEQ multiplex PCR, while TCRdb's copy carries only in-frame clones and drops some. The sample holds about 140,000 clones, approximately 80% seen once. The data belong to a study of blood T cell repertoires in COVID-19. About the study: Sample material is recorded as cDNA or gDNA derived from T cells, B-cell-depleted T cells, or PBMCs.

The TCR sequence derives from a woman aged 45 to 65 with acute or convalescent COVID-19. The sample was peripheral blood.

The CDR3 DNA sequence: TGTGCCAGCAGCCCTCGGGCCGGGGGATCACCCCTCCACTTT. It yields the protein CASSPRAGGSPLHF. The V and J genes are TRBV7-2 and TRBJ1-6; D possibly corresponds to TRBD1 (5 bases). CDR1 is SGHTA, CDR2 FQGNSA, per germline. The CDR3 is made up of 14 amino acids. The ends were cut back, 5 bases at V and 10 bases at J, with 15 bases in the middle.